In this sample, the clone carrying this T cell receptor (beta chain) turned up many times. The data originate from a study of T cell repertoires in cytomegalovirus infection. TCRdb analysed the reads with MiXCR anew, one entry per CDR3 protein. The sample holds approximately 100,000 distinct CDR3 sequences, roughly a quarter seen once. V dropped 3 bases and J dropped 8 bases, with 8 bases sitting between them. The CDR3 length is 12 residues. The chain is built from TRBV12-3 or TRBV12-4 and TRBJ2-1, with D unresolved. Sequenced sample: CD8+ T cells from PBMCs. The clonotype comes from a human donor in good health (CMV status not recorded). Some clones in this sample may be carry-over from other donors' samples. CDR3 region: CASSFEADEQFF. CDR3 DNA: TGTGCCAGCAGTTTTGAAGCTGATGAGCAGTTCTTC.